This paragraph covers one T cell receptor beta chain sequence. These data come from a study of T cell responses to AZD1222 COVID-19 vaccine. Assay used: immunoSEQ multiplex PCR; TCRdb lists only in-frame clones, some missing. The sample lists 13,000 to 15,000 clones; approximately 80% were seen once. This CDR3 is built from 14 residues. Germline V gene sequence: CDR1 SGHRS, CDR2 YFSETQ. The ends were cut back, 2 bases at V and 4 bases at J, with 9 bases in the middle. The chain combines TRBV5-1 with TRBJ2-2; no clear D. This receptor was taken from an adult who received the AZD1222 COVID-19 vaccine. Sequenced here: peripheral blood, sampled 28 days after the second AZD1222 dose. In DNA, the CDR3 is TGCGCCAGCAGCTTAGGACGGATCACCGGGGAGCTGTTTTTT. Protein: CASSLGRITGELFF.